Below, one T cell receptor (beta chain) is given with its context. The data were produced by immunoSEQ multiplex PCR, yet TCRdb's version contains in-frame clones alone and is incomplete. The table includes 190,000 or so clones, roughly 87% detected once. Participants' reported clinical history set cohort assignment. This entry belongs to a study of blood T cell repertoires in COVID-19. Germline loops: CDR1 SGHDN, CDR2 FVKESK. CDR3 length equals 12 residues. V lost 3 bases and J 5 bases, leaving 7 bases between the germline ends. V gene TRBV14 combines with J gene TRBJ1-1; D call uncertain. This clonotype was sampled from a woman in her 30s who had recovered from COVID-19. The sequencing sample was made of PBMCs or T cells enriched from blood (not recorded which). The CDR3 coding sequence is TGTGCCAGCAGCCAGTGGAGGACTGAAGCTTTCTTT. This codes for CASSQWRTEAFF.